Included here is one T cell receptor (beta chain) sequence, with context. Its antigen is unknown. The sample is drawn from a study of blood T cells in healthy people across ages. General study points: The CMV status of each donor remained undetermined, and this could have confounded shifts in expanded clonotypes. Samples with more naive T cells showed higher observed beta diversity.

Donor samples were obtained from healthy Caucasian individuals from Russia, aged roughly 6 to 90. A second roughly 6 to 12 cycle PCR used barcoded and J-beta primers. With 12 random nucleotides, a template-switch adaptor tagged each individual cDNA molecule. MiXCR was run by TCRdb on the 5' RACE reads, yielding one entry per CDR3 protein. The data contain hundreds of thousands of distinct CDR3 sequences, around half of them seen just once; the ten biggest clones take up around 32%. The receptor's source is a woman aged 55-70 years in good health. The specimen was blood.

The CDR3 sequence: CASSLAASGRSHEQYF. CDR3 nucleotide sequence: TGTGCCAGCAGCTTAGCCGCTAGCGGGAGGTCCCACGAGCAGTACTTC. The chain carries TRBV7-6 and TRBJ2-7; 11 bases fit TRBD2. Germline CDR1 is SGHVS and CDR2 is FNYEAQ. Losses at the gene ends were 0 bases for V and 5 bases for J; bases not matched to a gene: 6. CDR3 size: 16 residues. The full variable domain, with the rest looked up from reference TRBV7-6 and TRBJ2-7, is GAGVSQSPRYKVTKRGQDVALRCDPISGHVSLYWYRQALGQGPEFLTYFNYEAQQDKSGLPNDRFSAERPEGSISTLTIQRTEQRDSAMYRCASSLAASGRSHEQYFGPGTRLTVT.